This T cell receptor (beta chain) was sequenced for a study of blood T cell repertoires in COVID-19. Study summary: Acute-phase and convalescent COVID-19 samples originated in the United States, Italy and Spain.

Libraries were prepared by immunoSEQ multiplex PCR; TCRdb keeps only in-frame clonotypes and omits some of them. The profile covers under 300,000 clones, with around 89% appearing a single time and about 0.99% taken by the ten largest. This CDR3 has 12 amino acids. Germline assignment: CDR1 MNHEY and CDR2 SVGAGI. With 6 bases removed from V and 4 bases from J, the gap between germline ends came to 9 bases. The chain uses TRBV6-5 and TRBJ1-2, with D perhaps matching TRBD1 (5 bases). The clonotype comes from a woman aged 40 to 50 who had recovered from COVID-19. Source material: peripheral blood. The CDR3 protein is CASSSDSYGYTF. The CDR3 DNA follows: TGTGCCAGCAGCTCCGACAGCTATGGCTACACCTTC.